The entry below describes one TCR beta chain. Gene labels here are mouse ones. The read gets to within 1 residue of the CDR3 end, and the germline J gene fills in the rest. Trimming took 3 bases from V and 4 from J; bases not matched to a gene: 3. The CDR3 consists of 14 residues. CDR1 and CDR2 (germline): NNHNN, SYGAGS (reference sequence). Libraries were prepared by immunoSEQ multiplex PCR; TCRdb keeps only in-frame clonotypes and omits some of them. The table lists about 48,000 clones, over 70% of them singletons, with around 0.5% in the top ten. The sample originates from a study of tissue T cells after allogeneic stem cell transplantation.

The TCR was taken from a pool of C57BL/6 mice in good health. This sequence joins TRBV13-2 and TRBJ2-5, with TRBD1 identical over 9 bases. The sequencing sample was made of sorted cells pooled from one or two spleens. CDR3 DNA, as far as it was read: TGTGCCAGCGGTGCCTGGGACAGGGAAGACACCCAGTAC. Amino acid sequence: CASGAWDREDTQY. In full, the CDR3 is CASGAWDREDTQYF.